This T cell receptor beta chain emerged from a study of tumor T cells in aggressive B-cell lymphoma (TCRdb year 2017). Including the terminal cysteine and phenylalanine, the CDR3 comprises 16 residues. The retained sequence is limited to the CDR3, 48 bases, with the frame set at the first base. The germline V gene sets CDR1 to SGHRS and CDR2 to YFSETQ. V is pruned by 1 base and J by 4 bases, leaving 9 bases of the junction without a gene match. The library was built by means of the immunoSEQ multiplex PCR assay. TCRdb took over this immuneACCESS table, retaining in-frame rearrangements with V and J assigned. Such tables are incomplete; in checked studies, under half of the missing clones stem from an unresolved V gene, and the remainder is unexplained. The sample table holds hundreds of clones, of which around nine tenths were seen once. 9.2% of the sample is held by the ten biggest clonotypes. This clone was seen once. No cognate antigen has been identified for it. Nothing much larger sits one base from this clone, and base qualities are not available.

The rearrangement joined TRBV5-1 to TRBJ2-7; 9 of the junction bases match TRBD1. The material sequenced was tumor tissue. The TCR originated in an adult with diffuse large B cell lymphoma. The DNA sequence is as follows: TGCGCCAGCAGCTTGACATCTGGGACAGGGAATTACGAGCAGTACTTC. It is translated as CASSLTSGTGNYEQYF.